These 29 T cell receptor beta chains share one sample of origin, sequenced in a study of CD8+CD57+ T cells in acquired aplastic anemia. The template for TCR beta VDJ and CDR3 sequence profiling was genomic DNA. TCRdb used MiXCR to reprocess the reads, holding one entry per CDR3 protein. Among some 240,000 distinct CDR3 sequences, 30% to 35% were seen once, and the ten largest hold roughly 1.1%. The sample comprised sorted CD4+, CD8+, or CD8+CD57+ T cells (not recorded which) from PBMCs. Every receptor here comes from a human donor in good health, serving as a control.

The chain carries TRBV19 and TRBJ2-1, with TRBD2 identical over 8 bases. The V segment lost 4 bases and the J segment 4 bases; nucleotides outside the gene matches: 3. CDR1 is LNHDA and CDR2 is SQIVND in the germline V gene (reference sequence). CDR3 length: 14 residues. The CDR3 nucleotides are TGTGCCAGTAGTAGGGTAGCGGGGTACAATGAGCAGTTCTTC. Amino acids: CASSRVAGYNEQFF.

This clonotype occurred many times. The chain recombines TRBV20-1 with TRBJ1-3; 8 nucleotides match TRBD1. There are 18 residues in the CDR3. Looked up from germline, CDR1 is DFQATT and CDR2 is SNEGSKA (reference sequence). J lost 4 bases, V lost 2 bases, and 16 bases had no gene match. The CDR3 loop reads CSARPTWETGASGNTIYF. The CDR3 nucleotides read TGCAGTGCTAGACCAACATGGGAGACAGGGGCTTCGGGAAACACCATATATTTT.

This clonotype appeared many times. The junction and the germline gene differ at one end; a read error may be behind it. This chain's CDR3 is CASSDSSYNEQFF. In DNA, the CDR3 is TGTGCCAGCAGTGACTCAAGCTACAATGAGCAGTTCTTC. The V gene is TRBV10-3, the J gene TRBJ2-1; D gene unclear. The CDR3 runs to 13 residues. CDR1 is ENHRY, CDR2 SYGVKD, per germline.

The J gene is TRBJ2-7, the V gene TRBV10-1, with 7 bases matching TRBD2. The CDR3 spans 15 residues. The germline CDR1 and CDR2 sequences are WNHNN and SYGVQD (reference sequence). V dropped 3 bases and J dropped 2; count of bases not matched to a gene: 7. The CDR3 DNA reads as TGCGCCAGCAGTGATTCTACGGGGGGAACCTACGAGCAGTACTTC. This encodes CASSDSTGGTYEQYF.

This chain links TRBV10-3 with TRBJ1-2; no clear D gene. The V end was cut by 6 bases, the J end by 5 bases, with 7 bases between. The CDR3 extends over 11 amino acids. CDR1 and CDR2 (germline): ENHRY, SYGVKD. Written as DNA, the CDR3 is TGTGCCATCAGAGACGTTTATGGCTACACCTTC. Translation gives CAIRDVYGYTF.

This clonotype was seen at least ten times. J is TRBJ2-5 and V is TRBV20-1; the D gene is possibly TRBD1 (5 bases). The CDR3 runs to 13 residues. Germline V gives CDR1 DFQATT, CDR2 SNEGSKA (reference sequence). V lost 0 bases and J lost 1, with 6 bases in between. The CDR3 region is CSARDRVQETQYF. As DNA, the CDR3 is TGCAGTGCTAGAGACAGGGTCCAAGAGACCCAGTACTTC.

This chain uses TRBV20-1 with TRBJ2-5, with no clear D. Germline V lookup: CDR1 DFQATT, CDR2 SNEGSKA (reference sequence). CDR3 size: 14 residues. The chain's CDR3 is CRATTLWGQETQYF. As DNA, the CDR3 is TGCAGGGCCACGACTCTGTGGGGACAAGAGACCCAGTACTTC.

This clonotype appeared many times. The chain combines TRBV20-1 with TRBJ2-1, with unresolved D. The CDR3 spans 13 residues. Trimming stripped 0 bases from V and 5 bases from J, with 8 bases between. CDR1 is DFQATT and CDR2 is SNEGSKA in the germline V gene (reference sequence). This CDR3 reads CSARDGRNNEQFF. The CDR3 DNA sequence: TGCAGTGCTAGAGATGGGCGGAACAATGAGCAGTTCTTC.

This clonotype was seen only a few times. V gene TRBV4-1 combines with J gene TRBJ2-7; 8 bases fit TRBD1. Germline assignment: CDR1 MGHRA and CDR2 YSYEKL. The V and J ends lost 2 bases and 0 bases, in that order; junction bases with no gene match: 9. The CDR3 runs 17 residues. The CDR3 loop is CASSQLFKTGGSYEQYF. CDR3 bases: TGCGCCAGCAGCCAACTCTTTAAAACAGGGGGCTCCTACGAGCAGTACTTC.

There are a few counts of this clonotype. The CDR3 reads CASSLDIYNEQFF. Written as DNA, the CDR3 is TGTGCCAGCAGCTTGGACATATACAATGAGCAGTTCTTC. The rearrangement uses TRBV5-6 and TRBJ2-1, with unresolved D. Trimming took off 0 bases at V and 4 bases at J, with 5 bases between the two ends. This CDR3 comprises 13 residues. Looked up from germline, CDR1 is SGHDT and CDR2 is YYEEEE. Supplemented by reference TRBV5-6 and TRBJ2-1, the full variable domain reads DAGVTQSPTHLIKTRGQQVTLRCSPKSGHDTVSWYQQALGQGPQFIFQYYEEEERQRGNFPDRFSGHQFPNYSSELNVNALLLGDSALYLCASSLDIYNEQFFGPGTRLTVL.

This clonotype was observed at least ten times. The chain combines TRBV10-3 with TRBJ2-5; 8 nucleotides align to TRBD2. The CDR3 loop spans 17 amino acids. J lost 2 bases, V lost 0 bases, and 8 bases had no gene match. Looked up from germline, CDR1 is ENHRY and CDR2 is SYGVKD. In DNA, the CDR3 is TGTGCCATCAGTGAGTCGCTAACTAGCGGATTACAAGAGACCCAGTACTTC. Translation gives CAISESLTSGLQETQYF.

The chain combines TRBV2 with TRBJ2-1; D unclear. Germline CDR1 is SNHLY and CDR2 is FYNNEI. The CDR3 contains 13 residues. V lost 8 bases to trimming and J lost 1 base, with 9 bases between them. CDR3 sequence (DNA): TGTGCCAGCCGACAAGAATCCTACAATGAGCAGTTCTTC. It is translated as CASRQESYNEQFF.

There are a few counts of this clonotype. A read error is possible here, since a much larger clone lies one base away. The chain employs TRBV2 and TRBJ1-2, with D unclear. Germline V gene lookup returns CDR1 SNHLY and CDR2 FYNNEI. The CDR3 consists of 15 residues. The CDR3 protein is CASSFVVRSNYGCTF. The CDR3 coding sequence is TGTGCCAGCAGTTTCGTAGTACGATCCAACTATGGCTGCACCTTC. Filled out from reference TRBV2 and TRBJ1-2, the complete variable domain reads EPEVTQTPSHQVTQMGQEVILRCVPISNHLYFYWYRQILGQKVEFLVSFYNNEISEKSEIFDDQFSVERPDGSNFTLKIRSTKLEDSAMYFCASSFVVRSNYGCTFGSGTRLTVV.

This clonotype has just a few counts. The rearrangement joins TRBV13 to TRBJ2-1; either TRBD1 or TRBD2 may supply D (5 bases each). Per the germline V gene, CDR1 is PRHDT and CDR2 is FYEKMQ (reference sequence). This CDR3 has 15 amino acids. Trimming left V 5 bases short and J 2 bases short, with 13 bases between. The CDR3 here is CASSAWDRAYNEQFF. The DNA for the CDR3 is TGTGCCAGCAGCGCCTGGGACCGCGCCTACAATGAGCAGTTCTTC.

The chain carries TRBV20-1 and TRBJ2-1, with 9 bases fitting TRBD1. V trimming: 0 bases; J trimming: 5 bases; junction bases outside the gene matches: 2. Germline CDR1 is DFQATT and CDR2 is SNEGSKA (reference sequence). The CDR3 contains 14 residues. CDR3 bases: TGCAGTGCTAGAGACGGACAGGGGAACAATGAGCAGTTCTTC. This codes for CSARDGQGNNEQFF.

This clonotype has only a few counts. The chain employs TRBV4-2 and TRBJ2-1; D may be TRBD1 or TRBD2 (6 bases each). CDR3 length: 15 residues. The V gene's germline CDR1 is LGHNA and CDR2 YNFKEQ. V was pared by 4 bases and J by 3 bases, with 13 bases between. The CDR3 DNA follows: TGTGCCAGCAGCCCGACGGGGGCATTCTACAATGAGCAGTTCTTC. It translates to CASSPTGAFYNEQFF.

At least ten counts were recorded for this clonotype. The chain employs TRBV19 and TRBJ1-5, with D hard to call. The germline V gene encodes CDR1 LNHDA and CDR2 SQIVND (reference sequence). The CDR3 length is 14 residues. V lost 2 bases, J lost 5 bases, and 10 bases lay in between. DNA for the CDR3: TGTGCCAGTAGTATATTATCGAGGGATCAGCCCCAGCATTTT. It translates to CASSILSRDQPQHF. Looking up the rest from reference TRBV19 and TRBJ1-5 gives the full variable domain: DGGITQSPKYLFRKEGQNVTLSCEQNLNHDAMYWYRQDPGQGLRLIYYSQIVNDFQKGDIAEGYSVSREKKESFPLTVTSAQKNPTAFYLCASSILSRDQPQHFGDGTRLSIL.

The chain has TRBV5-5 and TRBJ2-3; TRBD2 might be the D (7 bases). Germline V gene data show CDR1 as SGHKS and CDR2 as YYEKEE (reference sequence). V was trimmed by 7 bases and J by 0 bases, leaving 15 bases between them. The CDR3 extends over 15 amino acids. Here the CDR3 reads CASLAAGASTDTQYF. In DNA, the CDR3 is TGTGCCAGCCTGGCCGCGGGGGCTAGCACAGATACGCAGTATTTT.

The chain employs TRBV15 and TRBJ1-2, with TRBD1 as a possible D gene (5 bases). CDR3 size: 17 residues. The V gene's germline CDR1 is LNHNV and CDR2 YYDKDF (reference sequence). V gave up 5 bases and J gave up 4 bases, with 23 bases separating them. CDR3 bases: TGTGCCACCAGCGGGGCTTCGGAAAGACAAAACCTCTATGGCTACACCTTC. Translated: CATSGASERQNLYGYTF.

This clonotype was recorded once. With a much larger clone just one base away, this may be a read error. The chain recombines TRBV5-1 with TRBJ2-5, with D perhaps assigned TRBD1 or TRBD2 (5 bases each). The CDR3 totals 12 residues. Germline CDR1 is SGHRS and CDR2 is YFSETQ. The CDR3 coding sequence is TGCGCCAGCGCCAGGGAGCAAGAGGCCCAGTACTTC. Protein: CASAREQEAQYF.

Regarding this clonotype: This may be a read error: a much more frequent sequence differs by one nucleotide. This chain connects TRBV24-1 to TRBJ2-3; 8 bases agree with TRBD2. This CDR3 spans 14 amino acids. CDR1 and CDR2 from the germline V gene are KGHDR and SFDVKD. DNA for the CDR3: TGTGCCACCAGTGATAGCGGGAGTACAGGTACGCAGTATTTT. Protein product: CATSDSGSTGTQYF.

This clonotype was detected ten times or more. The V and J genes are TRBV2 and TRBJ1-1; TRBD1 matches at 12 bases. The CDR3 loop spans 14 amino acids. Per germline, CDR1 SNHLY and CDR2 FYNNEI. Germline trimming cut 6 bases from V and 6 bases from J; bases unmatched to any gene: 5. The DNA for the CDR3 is TGTGCCAGCAGGGTGGGACAGGGGGCTGCTGAAGCTTTCTTT. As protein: CASRVGQGAAEAFF.

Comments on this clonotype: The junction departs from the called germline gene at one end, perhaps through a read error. The CDR3 sequence: CASSPNFYEQYF. The CDR3 DNA sequence: TGCGCCAGCAGCCCAAACTTTTACGAGCAGTACTTC. The rearrangement links TRBV11-2 to TRBJ2-7; D unclear. The germline CDR1 and CDR2 sequences are SGHAT and FQNNGV. The length of the CDR3 is 12 residues.

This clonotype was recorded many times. The CDR3 DNA sequence: TGTGCCAGCAGCTTAGGATTGGGACAGGGGGCTTTCGGTGGCTACACCTTC. This codes for CASSLGLGQGAFGGYTF. The V call is TRBV11-1, the J call TRBJ1-2, with TRBD1 identical over 12 bases. Losses at the gene ends were 1 base for V and 7 bases for J; bases not matched to a gene: 10. CDR3 length: 17 amino acids. Germline V gives CDR1 SGHAT, CDR2 FQDESV (reference sequence).

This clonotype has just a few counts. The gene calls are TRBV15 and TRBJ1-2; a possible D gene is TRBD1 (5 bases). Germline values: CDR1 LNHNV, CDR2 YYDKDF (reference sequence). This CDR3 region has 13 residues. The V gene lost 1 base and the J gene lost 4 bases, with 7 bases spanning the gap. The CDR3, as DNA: TGTGCCACCAGCAGAGGACAGATCTATGGCTACACCTTC. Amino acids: CATSRGQIYGYTF.

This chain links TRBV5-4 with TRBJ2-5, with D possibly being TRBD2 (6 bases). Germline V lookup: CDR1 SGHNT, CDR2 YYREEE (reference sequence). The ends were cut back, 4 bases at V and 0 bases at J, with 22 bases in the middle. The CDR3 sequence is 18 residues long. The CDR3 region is CASSHGSSSGPYQETQYF. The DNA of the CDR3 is TGTGCCAGCAGCCATGGTTCGAGTAGCGGACCATACCAAGAGACCCAGTACTTC.

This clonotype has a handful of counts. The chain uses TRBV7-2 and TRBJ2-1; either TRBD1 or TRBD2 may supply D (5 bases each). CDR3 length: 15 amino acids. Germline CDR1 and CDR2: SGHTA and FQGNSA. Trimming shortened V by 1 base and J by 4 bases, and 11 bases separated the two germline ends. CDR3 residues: CASSLGDGAYNEQFF. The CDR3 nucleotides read TGTGCCAGCAGCTTAGGGGACGGAGCGTACAATGAGCAGTTCTTC. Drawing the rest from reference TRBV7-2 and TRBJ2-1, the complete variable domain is GAGVSQSPSNKVTEKGKDVELRCDPISGHTALYWYRQSLGQGLEFLIYFQGNSAPDKSGLPSDRFSAERTGGSVSTLTIQRTQQEDSAVYLCASSLGDGAYNEQFFGPGTRLTVL.

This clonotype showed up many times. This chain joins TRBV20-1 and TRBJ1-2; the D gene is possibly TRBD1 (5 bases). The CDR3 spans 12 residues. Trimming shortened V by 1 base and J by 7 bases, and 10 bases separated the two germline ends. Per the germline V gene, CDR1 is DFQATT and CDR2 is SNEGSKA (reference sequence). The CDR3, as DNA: TGCAGTGCTAGAGTGGGGGGGGTTGGCTACACCTTC. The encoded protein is CSARVGGVGYTF.

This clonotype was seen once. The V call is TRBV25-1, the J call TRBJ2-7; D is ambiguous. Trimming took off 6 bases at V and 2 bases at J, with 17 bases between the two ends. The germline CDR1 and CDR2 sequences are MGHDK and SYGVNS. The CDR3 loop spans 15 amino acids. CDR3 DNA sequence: TGTGCCAGCAGCCAGCAACCTATCTTTACCTACGAGCAGTACTTC. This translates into CASSQQPIFTYEQYF.